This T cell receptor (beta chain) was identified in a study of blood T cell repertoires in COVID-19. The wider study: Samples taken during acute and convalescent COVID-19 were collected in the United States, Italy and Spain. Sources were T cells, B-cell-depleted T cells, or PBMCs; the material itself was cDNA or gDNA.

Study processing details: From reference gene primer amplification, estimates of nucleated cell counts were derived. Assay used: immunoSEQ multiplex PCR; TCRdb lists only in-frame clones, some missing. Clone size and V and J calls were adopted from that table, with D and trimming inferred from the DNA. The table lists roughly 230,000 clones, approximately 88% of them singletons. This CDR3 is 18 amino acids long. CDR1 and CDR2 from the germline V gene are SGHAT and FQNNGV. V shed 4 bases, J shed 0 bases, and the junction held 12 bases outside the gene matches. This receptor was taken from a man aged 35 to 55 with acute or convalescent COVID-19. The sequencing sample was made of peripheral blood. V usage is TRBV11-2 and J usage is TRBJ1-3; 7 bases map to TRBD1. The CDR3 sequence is CASSSWDSAYLSGNTIYF. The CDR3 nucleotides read TGTGCCAGCAGCTCATGGGACAGCGCTTACCTCTCTGGAAACACCATATATTTT.